This T cell receptor beta chain is drawn from a study of cytomegalovirus exposure and HLA in healthy donors. Using immunoSEQ multiplex PCR, the repertoire was profiled, and TCRdb retains in-frame clones only, with some absent. The sample lists about 140,000 clones; roughly 81% were seen once. Germline V lookup: CDR1 MNHEY, CDR2 SMNVEV (reference sequence). CDR3 length: 14 amino acids. With 4 bases removed from V and 3 bases from J, the gap between germline ends came to 13 bases. Whole-study findings and limits: There were some 150 TCR beta chains listed as cytomegalovirus-associated. Most observed TCR sequences were rare, whereas some public TCRs were detected in many donors.

With regard to this clone: What it binds is unknown.

The chain recombines TRBV27 with TRBJ2-7; a possible D gene is TRBD2 (6 bases). The sequenced sample consisted of PBMCs. The TCR comes from a woman aged 25-40 years in good health and CMV-seronegative. CDR3 sequence (DNA): TGTGCCAGCAGTTGGGGGACGGGGGACTACGAGCAGTACTTC. It is translated as CASSWGTGDYEQYF.